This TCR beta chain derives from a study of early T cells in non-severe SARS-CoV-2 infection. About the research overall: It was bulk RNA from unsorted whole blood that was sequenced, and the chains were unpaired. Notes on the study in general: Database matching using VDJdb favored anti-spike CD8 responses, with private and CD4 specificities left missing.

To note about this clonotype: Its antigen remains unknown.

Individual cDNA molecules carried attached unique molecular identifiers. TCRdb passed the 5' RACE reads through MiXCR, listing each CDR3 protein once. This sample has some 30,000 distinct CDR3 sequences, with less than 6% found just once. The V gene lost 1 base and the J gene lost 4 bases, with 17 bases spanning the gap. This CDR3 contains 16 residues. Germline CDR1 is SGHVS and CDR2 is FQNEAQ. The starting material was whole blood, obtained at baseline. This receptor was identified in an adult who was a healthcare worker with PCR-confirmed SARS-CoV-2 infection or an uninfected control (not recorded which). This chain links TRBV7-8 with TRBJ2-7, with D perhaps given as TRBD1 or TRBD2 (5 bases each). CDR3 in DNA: TGTGCCAGCAGCTTAGTTGGGGGTGAGACTCTTTACGAGCAGTACTTC. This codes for CASSLVGGETLYEQYF.